These 16 T cell receptor beta chains were sequenced from one sample in a study of cytomegalovirus exposure and HLA in healthy donors. Vbeta (60) and Jbeta (13) primers were used in the PCR. Generated by immunoSEQ multiplex PCR, the TCRdb table keeps only in-frame clones and is missing some. The repertoire has about 190,000 clones, approximately 78% of them found once; the top ten carry about 1.7%. The sequenced sample was PBMCs. Every receptor here comes from a woman between 18 and 29 years old in good health and CMV-seronegative.

The rearrangement joins TRBV7-2 to TRBJ2-3; weak D call: TRBD1 (5 bases). Between the trimmed V and J ends, which lost 2 bases and 5 bases, there was a span of 8 bases. Germline-derived CDR1 and CDR2 are SGHTA and FQGNSA. There are 13 residues in the CDR3. CDR3 sequence: CASSLSGLDTQYF. Here the CDR3 DNA reads TGTGCCAGCAGCTTATCAGGGTTAGATACGCAGTATTTT.

The chain carries TRBV21-1 and TRBJ2-2; the table assigns TRBD2, which was not confirmed against the DNA. TRBV21-1 is recorded as a pseudogene. The CDR3 consists of 19 residues. The CDR3 sequence: CARTKIKREGRFCTGELFF. As DNA, the CDR3 is TGTGCCAGAACAAAGATAAAGCGGGAGGGCCGGTTTTGCACCGGGGAGCTGTTTTTT.

This chain joins TRBV30 and TRBJ2-1, with D unresolved. V dropped 0 bases and J dropped 4 bases, with 7 bases sitting between them. The CDR3 covers 13 residues. CDR1 and CDR2 from the germline V gene are GTSNPN and SVGIG (reference sequence). Here the CDR3 reads CAWSVFGYNEQFF. DNA of the CDR3: TGTGCCTGGAGTGTATTCGGTTACAATGAGCAGTTCTTC.

The chain links TRBV30 to TRBJ2-5; D is uncertain. Germline V CDR1 and CDR2: GTSNPN, SVGIG (reference sequence). This CDR3 is built from 12 residues. V was trimmed by 0 bases and J by 7 bases, leaving 9 bases between them. CDR3 nucleotides: TGTGCCTGGAGTGTTCCAGGTGGGACCCAGTACTTC. Translated: CAWSVPGGTQYF.

The CDR3 nucleotides read TGTGCCGCATCCGCGCGGGAGCTCGGGAGACACGAGCAGTACTTC. Translated, it gives CAASARELGRHEQYF. The rearrangement links TRBV6-5 to TRBJ2-7; 7 bases match TRBD2. This CDR3 is built from 15 residues. Germline CDR1 is MNHEY and CDR2 is SVGAGI. The V gene end was trimmed by 11 bases and the J gene end by 5 bases; junction bases not matched to a gene: 18.

J is TRBJ1-1 and V is TRBV7-9; 7 nucleotides line up with TRBD1. This CDR3 spans 13 amino acids. Trimming cost V 5 bases and J 11 bases; bases outside gene matches: 11. CDR1 is SEHNR and CDR2 is FQNEAQ in the germline V gene (reference sequence). CDR3 sequence: CASSLQTGPHAFF. The CDR3 nucleotides are TGTGCCAGCAGCCTTCAGACAGGGCCACACGCTTTCTTT.

J is TRBJ1-6 and V is TRBV2; D is unresolved. The CDR3 runs to 16 residues. Per germline, CDR1 SNHLY and CDR2 FYNNEI. V lost 4 bases and J lost 6, with 16 bases in between. The CDR3 region has the DNA TGTGCCAGCAGTGGTGACACGGGATGGGGTAATTCACCCCTCCACTTT. As protein: CASSGDTGWGNSPLHF.

This chain joins TRBV9 and TRBJ2-7, with TRBD2 matching over 14 bases. The V and J ends lost 3 bases and 6 bases, in that order; junction bases with no gene match: 8. Germline V gene lookup returns CDR1 SGDLS and CDR2 YYNGEE. This CDR3 contains 16 residues. The CDR3 DNA reads TGTGCCAGCAGCGGAACCCCGGGACTAGCGGGAGCCGAGCAGTACTTC. Protein sequence: CASSGTPGLAGAEQYF.

The chain has TRBV7-6 and TRBJ2-3, with D perhaps matching TRBD2 (7 bases). CDR3 length: 16 amino acids. Germline CDR1 reads SGHVS; CDR2 reads FNYEAQ. V shed 3 bases and J shed 1 base, with 14 bases lying between them. As DNA, the CDR3 is TGTGCCAGCAGCTTCGGGGAAGGGGGGGGCACAGATACGCAGTATTTT. Translation: CASSFGEGGGTDTQYF.

The rearrangement uses TRBV28 and TRBJ2-1, with 8 bases identical to TRBD2. The trim removed 8 bases at V and 2 bases at J, leaving 2 bases unmatched. The germline V gene encodes CDR1 MDHEN and CDR2 SYDVKM. This CDR3 has 13 residues. DNA of the CDR3: TGTGCCAGCTCGGGACTAGCCTACAATGAGCAGTTCTTC. It translates to CASSGLAYNEQFF. The full variable domain, in which reference TRBV28 and TRBJ2-1 provide the parts outside the CDR3, is DVKVTQSSRYLVKRTGEKVFLECVQDMDHENMFWYRQDPGLGLRLIYFSYDVKMKEKGDIPEGYSVSREKKERFSLILESASTNQTSMYLCASSGLAYNEQFFGPGTRLTVL.

The table lists this clone with a count of one. The chain has TRBV25-1 and TRBJ2-3, with D perhaps TRBD1 (6 bases). The V and J ends lost 1 base and 6 bases respectively, with 20 bases between them. CDR1 is MGHDK and CDR2 is SYGVNS in the germline V gene. This CDR3 region has 17 residues. CDR3 nucleotides: TGTGCCAGCAGTGAATCCGGCAGGGGCAGAGGGTCCGATACGCAGTATTTT. Translating it yields CASSESGRGRGSDTQYF.

This sequence joins TRBV7-7 and TRBJ2-1; possible D gene TRBD2, 6 bases. Trimming cost V 5 bases and J 9 bases, with 20 bases left between them. In germline, CDR1 is SSHAT, CDR2 FNYEAQ (reference sequence). This CDR3 has 15 residues. The CDR3 spells CASSTGTGSLFEQFF. In DNA, the CDR3 is TGTGCCAGCAGCACAGGTACCGGGAGCCTGTTTGAGCAGTTCTTC. Based on the CDR3 plus reference TRBV7-7 and TRBJ2-1, the full variable domain is GAGVSQSPRYKVTKRGQDVTLRCDPISSHATLYWYQQALGQGPEFLTYFNYEAQPDKSGLPSDRFSAERPEGSISTLTIQRTEQRDSAMYRCASSTGTGSLFEQFFGPGTRLTVL.

V gene TRBV7-9 combines with J gene TRBJ1-1; possible D gene TRBD1, 5 bases. With 4 bases removed from V and 0 bases from J, the gap between germline ends came to 12 bases. Germline CDR1 reads SEHNR; CDR2 reads FQNEAQ (reference sequence). This CDR3 is built from 15 residues. CDR3 nucleotides: TGTGCCAGCAGCTATACAGGACTAATGAACACTGAAGCTTTCTTT. This encodes CASSYTGLMNTEAFF.

In DNA form, the CDR3 reads TGTGCCTGGAGTGACTCCTTTGGGCCCAATCAGCCCCAGCATTTT. It translates to CAWSDSFGPNQPQHF. This sequence joins TRBV30 and TRBJ1-5; D gene ambiguous. The V and J ends lost 1 base and 3 bases respectively, with 13 bases between them. Looked up from germline, CDR1 is GTSNPN and CDR2 is SVGIG (reference sequence). CDR3 length: 15 residues.

The chain links TRBV27 to TRBJ2-3, with 8 bases matching TRBD2. V dropped 5 bases and J dropped 4; count of bases not matched to a gene: 8. This CDR3 comprises 15 residues. The germline CDR1 and CDR2 sequences are MNHEY and SMNVEV (reference sequence). CDR3 region: CASSQKRELADTQYF. The CDR3 coding sequence is TGTGCCAGCAGTCAAAAGCGGGAGCTCGCAGATACGCAGTATTTT.

This chain uses TRBV4-3 with TRBJ1-5; the D is unclear. This CDR3 region has 13 residues. Germline V CDR1 and CDR2: LGHNA, YSLEER. Trimming stripped 5 bases from V and 5 bases from J, with 10 bases between. CDR3 region: CASSAFGDQPQHF. CDR3 DNA: TGCGCCAGCAGCGCATTCGGTGATCAGCCCCAGCATTTT.